The text below deals with one T cell receptor (beta chain). The study ran the assay at deep level. Sequenced by immunoSEQ multiplex PCR; TCRdb stores in-frame clones only, minus some. This table holds about a million clones, 60% to 80% found once. This CDR3 region has 15 residues. V shed 5 bases and J 1 base; nucleotides not matched to a gene: 8. Germline V lookup: CDR1 LNHNV, CDR2 YYDKDF (reference sequence). The data belong to a study of shared clonotypes between healthy human individuals. Sequenced material: memory CD4+ T cells sorted from blood. Documented subset: CD45RA-negative fraction. V is TRBV15 and J is TRBJ2-7; 7 nucleotides match TRBD2. This receptor was obtained from a man between 18 and 35 years old in good health. The CDR3 spells CATSGVERGSYEQYF. CDR3 DNA sequence: TGTGCCACCAGCGGGGTTGAGCGGGGTTCCTACGAGCAGTACTTC.